Below, 15 T cell receptor beta chains from the same sample are listed, as sequenced in a study of OX40 agonist ivuxolimab in advanced cancers. Measured with immunoSEQ multiplex PCR; TCRdb has only the in-frame clones, and not every one. This table holds about 99,000 clones, around 95% found once. The sequenced sample was CD4+ or CD8+ T cells sorted from blood, obtained in a trial of the OX40 agonist ivuxolimab. The source of these receptors is an adult with an advanced solid tumor such as melanoma, head and neck, liver or kidney cancer.

This chain joins TRBV6-5 and TRBJ1-1; D ambiguous. Trimming took 5 bases from V and 1 from J, leaving 8 bases between them. Germline V gene sequence: CDR1 MNHEY, CDR2 SVGAGI. The length of the CDR3 is 13 residues. The CDR3: CASSLTPNTEAFF. Written as DNA, the CDR3 is TGTGCCAGCAGTCTGACCCCGAACACTGAAGCTTTCTTT.

The rearrangement links TRBV11-2 to TRBJ2-5, with no clear D. CDR3 size: 14 residues. Germline CDR1 is SGHAT and CDR2 is FQNNGV. Trimming took off 2 bases at V and 1 base at J, with 8 bases between the two ends. The CDR3 region has the DNA TGTGCCAGCAGCTTAAGCGTACTCCAAGAGACCCAGTACTTC. The encoded protein is CASSLSVLQETQYF.

This sequence joins TRBV28 and TRBJ2-7; possibly TRBD1 for D (6 bases). CDR1 and CDR2 from the germline V gene are MDHEN and SYDVKM. This CDR3 has 14 amino acids. V gave up 5 bases and J gave up 0 bases, with 11 bases separating them. CDR3 loop: CASSPGVGSYEQYF. CDR3 nucleotides: TGTGCCAGCAGTCCAGGGGTCGGCTCCTACGAGCAGTACTTC.

This sequence joins TRBV5-6 and TRBJ2-1; D remains ambiguous. This CDR3 comprises 13 residues. From germline, CDR1 is SGHDT and CDR2 YYEEEE. V was cut by 4 bases and J by 8 bases, with 13 bases left in between. CDR3 in amino acids: CASSGHSLDEQFF. DNA for the CDR3: TGTGCCAGCAGCGGCCACTCTTTGGATGAGCAGTTCTTC.

The chain employs TRBV6-1 and TRBJ2-7; D is possibly TRBD2 (7 bases). This CDR3 comprises 16 residues. The germline V and J ends were trimmed by 2 bases and 0 bases, with 14 bases remaining between them. CDR1 is MNHNS, CDR2 SASEGT, per germline. This CDR3 is CASSEYGGAGSYEQYF. In nucleotides, the CDR3 is TGTGCCAGCAGTGAATATGGGGGGGCCGGCTCCTACGAGCAGTACTTC.

This sequence joins TRBV15 and TRBJ2-7, with 10 bases fitting TRBD2. This CDR3 comprises 16 residues. CDR1 LNHNV and CDR2 YYDKDF come from the germline V gene (reference sequence). Trimming at V came to 2 bases and at J to 3 bases, leaving 7 bases not matched to a gene. The CDR3 sequence: CATSRRGLADHYEQYF. The CDR3 region has the DNA TGTGCCACCAGCAGACGCGGACTAGCGGATCACTACGAGCAGTACTTC.

The chain has TRBV28 and TRBJ1-2; TRBD1 might be the D (5 bases). The V gene's germline CDR1 is MDHEN and CDR2 SYDVKM. Trimming stripped 8 bases from V and 3 bases from J, with 10 bases between. The CDR3 has 12 residues. The CDR3 DNA reads as TGTGCCAGCCAGGGACTGTACTATGGCTACACCTTC. Translation: CASQGLYYGYTF.

This chain links TRBV4-2 with TRBJ2-7; 9 positions agree with TRBD2. Losses at the gene ends were 0 bases for V and 5 bases for J; bases not matched to a gene: 2. Germline V lookup: CDR1 LGHNA, CDR2 YNFKEQ. This CDR3 is 14 amino acids long. The CDR3, as DNA: TGTGCCAGCAGCCAAGAGGGACTAGCAGACGAGCAGTACTTC. Residues: CASSQEGLADEQYF.

The chain joins TRBV7-2 to TRBJ2-1; 7 positions agree with TRBD2. Looked up from germline, CDR1 is SGHTA and CDR2 is FQGNSA. V shed 0 bases, J shed 3 bases, and the junction held 14 bases outside the gene matches. The CDR3 runs 19 residues. CDR3 loop: CASSLARESSLRVYNEQFF. The CDR3 DNA reads TGTGCCAGCAGCTTAGCGCGGGAGTCCTCCCTTCGAGTCTACAATGAGCAGTTCTTC.

The chain combines TRBV5-6 with TRBJ2-1; TRBD2 agrees at 9 bases. V dropped 2 bases and J dropped 2; count of bases not matched to a gene: 5. Germline-derived CDR1 and CDR2 are SGHDT and YYEEEE. This CDR3 is 16 amino acids long. The CDR3 reads CASSFMTSGPYNEQFF. CDR3 coding DNA: TGTGCCAGCAGCTTTATGACTAGCGGCCCCTACAATGAGCAGTTCTTC.

The chain uses TRBV6-5 and TRBJ2-7, with TRBD1 matching over 7 bases. In germline, CDR1 is MNHEY, CDR2 SVGAGI. J was trimmed by 9 bases and V by 4 bases; bases with no gene match: 12. CDR3 length: 14 amino acids. As DNA, the CDR3 is TGTGCCAGCAGTTCACGACAGGGTCCCCCAGGGCAGTACTTC. This sequence encodes CASSSRQGPPGQYF.

The chain combines TRBV18 with TRBJ2-5; 7 bases align to TRBD1. V shed 2 bases, J shed 2 bases, and the junction held 5 bases outside the gene matches. This CDR3 contains 15 residues. Germline V gene lookup returns CDR1 KGHSH and CDR2 LQKENI. CDR3 nucleotides: TGTGCCAGCTCACCAAAGACAGGGAATCAAGAGACCCAGTACTTC. It is translated as CASSPKTGNQETQYF.

This sequence joins TRBV18 and TRBJ1-3; D not certain. The germline gives CDR1 KGHSH, CDR2 LQKENI. The CDR3 extends over 15 amino acids. V lost 6 bases and J 0 bases, leaving 12 bases between the germline ends. The CDR3 sequence is CASSEAGGSGNTIYF. The CDR3 coding sequence is TGTGCCAGCTCGGAGGCGGGAGGCTCTGGAAACACCATATATTTT. Looking up the rest from reference TRBV18 and TRBJ1-3 gives the full variable domain: NAGVMQNPRHLVRRRGQEARLRCSPMKGHSHVYWYRQLPEEGLKFMVYLQKENIIDESGMPKERFSAEFPKEGPSILRIQQVVRGDSAAYFCASSEAGGSGNTIYFGEGSWLTVV.

This clone came up once. The genes are TRBV27 and TRBJ2-7; TRBD2 aligns across 7 bases. Germline-derived CDR1 and CDR2 are MNHEY and SMNVEV (reference sequence). The junction had 5 bases not matched to a gene; V was cut back by 3 bases and J by 3 bases. This CDR3 contains 14 residues. CDR3 amino acids: CASSFNGGSYEQYF. In DNA, the CDR3 is TGTGCCAGCAGTTTTAATGGCGGGAGCTACGAGCAGTACTTC.

This rearrangement joins TRBV7-9 to TRBJ2-7, with TRBD2 as a possible D gene (5 bases). V lost 3 bases and J lost 4, with 16 bases in between. This CDR3 is 15 amino acids long. Germline V CDR1 and CDR2: SEHNR, FQNEAQ (reference sequence). CDR3 nucleotide sequence: TGTGCCAGCAGCTTGGGTAGAGGGATGGAATACGAGCAGTACTTC. Its translation: CASSLGRGMEYEQYF.